One TCR beta chain is described in this entry. It has no known antigen specificity. One base away there is no much larger clone; base qualities are not given. The cohort comprised several hundred healthy bone marrow donors. At the time of sampling, every cohort member was nominally healthy, though immune exposures that went unrecorded were likely present. The donor was CMV seropositive and belonged to the group of more than 250 seropositive cohort members. A peripheral blood sample was collected from each donor, and TCR beta sequencing was performed on peripheral blood mononuclear cells. Genomic DNA was extracted from the blood cell samples with the Qiagen DNeasy Blood Extraction Kit. This record comes from a study of cytomegalovirus exposure and HLA in healthy donors (dated by TCRdb to about 2017). For context, the study as a whole: In an earlier analysis of approximately 640 of the donors, around 290 Gb of sequence data and 90 million to 120 million unique TCR beta sequences from roughly 200 million T cells were reported. Along with the roughly 700-subject first cohort, a separate validation cohort of over 90 different subjects was used. To predict cytomegalovirus infection status, the study combined high-throughput TCR immunosequencing, statistical association of individual TCRs with disease status, and machine learning. The study aimed to test whether signatures of past pathogen exposure could be identified by cataloging public T cell receptors. Approximately 330 gigabases of sequencing data and about 92 million unique TCR sequences made up an early release that covered roughly 670 HLA-typed donors. The T cell repertoires of under 700 subjects were profiled by immunosequencing and related to cytomegalovirus serostatus. Donor age, sex, ethnicity and CMV serostatus were compiled together with the repertoire data. To study patterns of TCR occurrence, a later analysis re-analyzed previously published TCR beta repertoires from 500 to 850 donors and added high-resolution HLA genotyping. In the later analysis, no new phenotypic data were used to find candidate immune exposures; instead, reliance was placed on TCR beta sequences and their occurrence across donors. Roughly 5 DR-DQ haplotypes were treated as single units for association and clustering because of strong linkage in the cohort. Typing coverage varied by locus: about 620-630 donors for A, B, C, DRB1 and DQB1; around 560 for DQA1; 600 to 610 for DPA1; approximately 490 for DPB1. Across approximately 400 genotyped donors of the cohort, an average of about 220,000 unique TCR beta nucleotide sequences per donor were sequenced, and about a sixth of those sequences were non-productive. A later genetic analysis used genome-wide SNP genotypes for about 60% of the roughly 700 donors, treating that subset as a discovery cohort. Class I and class II HLA loci were covered by the typing at four-digit resolution. In an earlier analysis of 587 of the donors, high-throughput TCR beta sequencing was used to judge whether each TCR beta V gene segment behaved as functional or pseudogenic. Among the roughly 410 genotyped donors, more than 70% belonged to the genetic ancestry cluster associated with self-reported Caucasian donors. Every repertoire in the discovery cohort had been generated on one and the same sequencing platform.

From the germline V gene (reference sequence), CDR1 is SGHNT and CDR2 is YYREEE. V is shortened by 0 bases, J by 3 bases, and the region joining them spans 12 bases. The CDR3 runs 15 amino acids, cysteine and phenylalanine included. The only DNA kept is the CDR3, 45 bases in frame from the first base. Libraries were made using the immunoSEQ multiplex PCR assay. For the multiplex PCR, a mixture combining 60 forward primers for TCR Vbeta segments and 13 reverse primers for TCR Jbeta segments was used. The CDR3 region of rearranged TCR beta genes was amplified from genomic DNA with a multiplex PCR assay. On the Illumina HiSeq System, the amplified TCR beta libraries were sequenced as 87-base-pair reads. Turning to the authors' computational methods: In a later analysis, approximately 74 million unique TCR beta chains were counted across the approximately 620 repertoires, and roughly 11 million of these chains were shared by at least two donors. To remove PCR and sequencing errors, raw reads were error-corrected and collapsed into unique sequences using a nearest-neighbor algorithm that merged closely related sequences. To assign V, D and J gene segments, CDR3 sequences were aligned to IMGT reference sequences. Each retained sequence needed at least a six-nucleotide match to both a V gene segment and a J gene segment. A rearrangement was called productive if the CDR3 had no stop codons and remained in frame with V and J, and every other rearrangement was called non-productive. CDR3 was defined by IMGT convention, running from the second conserved V-encoded cysteine to the conserved J-encoded phenylalanine. The earlier analysis of about 610 of the donors excluded sequences that lacked an unambiguous match to a single V gene segment. An earlier analysis of 500 to 700 of the donors classified V segments as functional when productive rearrangements were above 56.7% and as segregating when the standard deviation between donors was above 5%. A statistical classification framework was built to diagnose cytomegalovirus status from the catalog of TCR beta chain sequences. In a later analysis, TCR nucleotide sequences were compared against IMGT/GENE-DB human TR gene sequences so that V and J genes could be assigned. In a later analysis, CDR3 sequences and most-parsimonious VDJ recombination scenarios were assigned using the TCRdist pipeline. A later analysis defined each TCR beta chain by its CDR3 amino acid sequence plus V-gene family, and excluded reads lacking a unique V-gene family. In a later analysis, approximately 640 highly shared, low-generation-probability nucleotide sequences were removed to address suspected cross-contamination and a sequencing artifact. For each public chain, a later analysis derived a clonal expansion index from normalized ranks of inferred template counts within each repertoire. Generation probabilities in a later analysis came from a VDJ recombination model fitted to out-of-frame rearrangements, and those results were checked against IGoR. In a later analysis, hypergeometric tests were used to score TCR-TCR, TCR-HLA and TCR-CMV co-occurrence, with a repertoire-size bias correction applied to TCR pairs. In a later analysis, false discovery rates were estimated by permuting HLA or CMV assignments 20 times. In a later analysis, co-occurring TCRs were grouped with DBSCAN, and TCRdist sequence similarity was added when clustering was performed within HLA-allele-positive subsets. Co-occurrence clustering excluded repertoires with fewer than 30,000 or more than 120,000 public chains, plus five with anomalous nucleotide sharing. The table comes from immuneACCESS by way of TCRdb, which keeps in-frame sequences with V and J called. Part of the clones is missing from these tables; in studies checked, under half for an unresolved V gene and the rest for unknown reasons. The V and J calls and clone size were taken over from that table, and D and trimming were inferred from the DNA. Present in this sample are more than 60,000 clones, more than 65% of which were seen just once. The ten biggest clones cover 18% of the sample.

Overall results and qualifications from the work: In an earlier analysis of around 600 of the donors, most TCR beta V segments appeared in productive rearrangements about 90% or about 30% of the time, broadly matching IMGT annotations. In vitro tests confirmed that three of the cytomegalovirus-associated TCR beta chains recognize cytomegalovirus antigens. A total of 150 to 200 TCR beta chains were listed by the study as associated with cytomegalovirus. The authors suggested that the approach could potentially be extended to other disease states and immunological phenotypes. Some IMGT-functional V segments, including TRBV6-2 and TRBV6-3, could not be distinguished by the 87-base-pair reads and were therefore excluded. The sequencing pipeline was judged likely to have produced a cluster of highly shared sequence variants as a technical artifact. Compared with the 666-donor mean, donors in an Asian-associated ancestry cluster had fewer N-insertions in productive TCRs, according to a later genetic analysis. CMV serostatus was the only immune exposure information available for the cohort. Because HLA typing was unavailable for some donors at each locus, only the typed subset was used in association tests. In a later genetic analysis, a missense DCLRE1C variant was associated with V-gene and J-gene trimming of TCR beta chains, and the association was replicated in an independent cohort. When HLA alleles, especially DR and DQ, strongly co-occurred, TCR associations were difficult to assign to individual alleles. A later analysis found that TCR association rates varied across HLA loci, with DRB1 alleles showing the most associated TCRs and HLA-C alleles the fewest. A further reported finding was that TCR beta sequences accurately predicted the HLA-A and HLA-B alleles for most subjects in the first cohort. A later analysis reported that several top co-occurrence clusters appeared linked to parvovirus B19, influenza, CMV and Epstein-Barr virus. Specific HLA alleles were associated with around 18,000 TCR beta sequences at a false discovery rate of 0.05 in a later analysis. Because counts were too low, about 18 rarely observed V segments, including chromosome 9 orphons, were left out of the earlier analysis of a few hundred of the donors. Only TCR beta chains were sequenced in this cohort, and the absence of alpha or paired-chain data limited detectable features. Correlated functional status among segregating V segments might reflect linkage disequilibrium, but an unknown experimental factor could not be ruled out. Across donors, most TCR sequences were observed very rarely, whereas some public TCRs were present in many individuals. A later analysis found that most CMV-associated TCR beta chains appeared HLA-restricted, with HLA associations seemingly driven largely by CMV exposure. In a later analysis, HLA-associated TCR beta chains were found to be more clonally expanded and to have lower generation probabilities than equally common non-associated chains. In both the original and validation cohorts, the classifier was reported to diagnose cytomegalovirus status with high specificity and sensitivity. Presence/absence analyses assumed roughly uniform sequencing depth across donors, an assumption that may not hold.

This clonotype was sampled from a man in his 70s in good health and CMV-seropositive. The chain uses TRBV5-4 and TRBJ1-2; there is no confident call for the D gene. Specimen: PBMCs. The nucleotide sequence is TGTGCCAGCAGCTTGGACAGTCTCATCTACTATGGCTACACCTTC. This sequence encodes CASSLDSLIYYGYTF.